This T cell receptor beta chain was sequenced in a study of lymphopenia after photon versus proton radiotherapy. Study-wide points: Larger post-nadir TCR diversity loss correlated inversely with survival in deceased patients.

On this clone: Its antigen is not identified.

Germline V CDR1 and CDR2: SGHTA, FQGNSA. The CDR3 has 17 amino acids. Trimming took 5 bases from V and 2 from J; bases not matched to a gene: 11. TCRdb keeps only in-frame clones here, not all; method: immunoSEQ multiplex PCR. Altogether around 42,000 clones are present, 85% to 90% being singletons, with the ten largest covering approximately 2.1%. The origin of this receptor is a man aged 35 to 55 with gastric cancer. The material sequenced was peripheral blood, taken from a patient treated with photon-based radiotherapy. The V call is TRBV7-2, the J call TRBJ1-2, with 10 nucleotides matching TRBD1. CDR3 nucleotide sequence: TGTGCCAGCAGCCTTACAGGGACAGGGGCCTCGAACTATGGCTACACCTTC. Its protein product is CASSLTGTGASNYGYTF. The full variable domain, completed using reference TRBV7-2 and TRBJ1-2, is GAGVSQSPSNKVTEKGKDVELRCDPISGHTALYWYRQSLGQGLEFLIYFQGNSAPDKSGLPSDRFSAERTGGSVSTLTIQRTQQEDSAVYLCASSLTGTGASNYGYTFGSGTRLTVV.